The 8 T cell receptor beta chains below all came from one sample that was sequenced in a study of blood T cell repertoires in COVID-19. TCRdb's copy holds only in-frame clones and misses some; the assay was immunoSEQ multiplex PCR. The sample includes 80,000 to 95,000 clones, roughly 90% of them seen just once. Sequencing input: peripheral blood. These receptors all come from a man aged 65-85 years with acute or convalescent COVID-19.

This chain links TRBV6-6 with TRBJ1-4; 7 positions agree with TRBD1. Germline V gene sequence: CDR1 MNHNY, CDR2 SVGAGI (reference sequence). This CDR3 contains 13 residues. V dropped 5 bases and J dropped 8; count of bases not matched to a gene: 5. This chain's CDR3 is CASSQGVEEKLFF. For the CDR3, the DNA is TGTGCCAGCAGTCAGGGGGTTGAGGAAAAACTGTTTTTT.

The CDR3 loop is CASSEGLAGADTQYF. Written as DNA, the CDR3 is TGTGCCAGCAGCGAAGGACTAGCGGGAGCAGATACGCAGTATTTT. The chain carries TRBV11-3 and TRBJ2-3; 13 bases line up with TRBD2. V gave up 5 bases and J gave up 4 bases; unmatched junction bases: 3. The germline V gene encodes CDR1 SGHNT and CDR2 YENEEA. CDR3 size: 15 residues.

The chain has TRBV10-2 and TRBJ2-7, with D unclear. CDR1 and CDR2 (germline): WSHSY, SAAADI. With 4 bases removed from V and 5 bases from J, the gap between germline ends came to 15 bases. The CDR3 length is 14 residues. For the CDR3, the DNA is TGCGCCAGCAGTGTCCTAGAACAATCCCACGAGCAGTACTTC. Encoded protein: CASSVLEQSHEQYF.

The rearrangement links TRBV5-1 to TRBJ2-4; 7 bases line up with TRBD1. The junction had 8 bases not matched to a gene; V was cut back by 4 bases and J by 4 bases. This CDR3 spans 15 amino acids. Per germline, CDR1 SGHRS and CDR2 YFSETQ. CDR3 DNA: TGCGCCAGCAGCCGAGGGACAGACCAAAAAAACATTCAGTACTTC. It codes for CASSRGTDQKNIQYF. Looking up the rest from reference TRBV5-1 and TRBJ2-4 gives the full variable domain: KAGVTQTPRYLIKTRGQQVTLSCSPISGHRSVSWYQQTPGQGLQFLFEYFSETQRNKGNFPGRFSGRQFSNSRSEMNVSTLELGDSALYLCASSRGTDQKNIQYFGAGTRLSVL.

This chain uses TRBV5-1 with TRBJ1-1; possible D gene TRBD1, 5 bases. The CDR3 spans 16 residues. Trimming removed 0 bases from V and 4 bases from J, with 16 bases in between. Germline-derived CDR1 and CDR2 are SGHRS and YFSETQ. CDR3 region: CASSLVQGRQSTEAFF. CDR3 DNA: TGCGCCAGCAGCTTGGTTCAGGGTCGACAGAGCACTGAAGCTTTCTTT.

The chain couples TRBV2 to TRBJ1-2; D is possibly TRBD1 (5 bases). V was clipped by 6 bases and J by 5 bases, with 13 bases between them. The CDR3 has 13 residues. From germline, CDR1 is SNHLY and CDR2 FYNNEI. The CDR3 DNA reads TGTGCCAGCAGACGGGGACTAGGGTATGGCTACACCTTC. Its protein is CASRRGLGYGYTF.

The chain couples TRBV2 to TRBJ1-4; a possible D gene is TRBD1 (6 bases). The CDR3 is 12 residues long. Trimming stripped 8 bases from V and 7 bases from J, with 11 bases between. Germline V gene data show CDR1 as SNHLY and CDR2 as FYNNEI. The CDR3 spells CASRQAPEKLFF. In DNA form, the CDR3 reads TGTGCCAGCCGACAGGCACCTGAAAAACTGTTTTTT. Full variable domain (remainder filled in from reference TRBV2 and TRBJ1-4): EPEVTQTPSHQVTQMGQEVILRCVPISNHLYFYWYRQILGQKVEFLVSFYNNEISEKSEIFDDQFSVERPDGSNFTLKIRSTKLEDSAMYFCASRQAPEKLFFGSGTQLSVL.

V usage is TRBV19 and J usage is TRBJ1-5; 8 nucleotides align to TRBD1. The CDR3 extends over 12 amino acids. Germline assignment: CDR1 LNHDA and CDR2 SQIVND (reference sequence). J lost 6 bases, V lost 5 bases, and 0 bases had no gene match. In DNA form, the CDR3 reads TGTGCCAGTAGTGGACAGGGTCAGCCCCAGCATTTT. Protein product: CASSGQGQPQHF.